The clone carrying this T cell receptor beta chain was counted between two and nine times. Its antigen remains unidentified. This record comes from a study of T cells after yellow fever vaccination. Study findings and constraints: A secondary response was less intense yet reached its peak sooner, at day 5 versus 15.

With 5 bases clipped from V and 0 bases from J, the junction kept 16 bases outside the gene matches. The CDR3 is 19 amino acids. From germline, CDR1 is SGHRS and CDR2 YFSETQ. TCRdb reprocessed the 5' RACE reads with MiXCR, giving one entry per CDR3 protein. The table has some 97,000 distinct CDR3 sequences, roughly 5.8% seen once. The J gene is TRBJ1-4, the V gene TRBV5-1; 7 bases line up with TRBD1. The source of this sequence is a man younger than 30 who received the YFV17D yellow fever vaccine. This material consisted of CD8+ T cells sorted from PBMCs, taken 10 days after the yellow fever booster vaccination. CDR3 in amino acids: CASSSRDSSLISTNEKLFF. The CDR3 DNA is TGCGCCAGCAGTTCCCGGGACAGTAGCCTAATCTCAACTAATGAAAAACTGTTTTTT. The full variable domain, in which reference TRBV5-1 and TRBJ1-4 provide the parts outside the CDR3, is KAGVTQTPRYLIKTRGQQVTLSCSPISGHRSVSWYQQTPGQGLQFLFEYFSETQRNKGNFPGRFSGRQFSNSRSEMNVSTLELGDSALYLCASSSRDSSLISTNEKLFFGSGTQLSVL.